The 12 T cell receptor beta chains presented below share a single source sample, sequenced in a study of blood T cell repertoires in COVID-19. Using immunoSEQ multiplex PCR, the repertoire was profiled, and TCRdb retains in-frame clones only, with some absent. The sample holds around 240,000 clones; 70% to 90% are singletons and the top ten take around 0.97%. Material for sequencing was peripheral blood. The receptors derive from a man aged 40-49 years with acute or convalescent COVID-19.

This chain uses TRBV5-6 with TRBJ2-1; D is uncertain. Per the germline V gene, CDR1 is SGHDT and CDR2 is YYEEEE. V lost 2 bases to trimming and J lost 2 bases, with 8 bases between them. CDR3 length equals 14 residues. The CDR3 coding sequence is TGTGCCAGCAGCTTATTGTCAGCCTACAATGAGCAGTTCTTC. As protein: CASSLLSAYNEQFF. Variable domain in full (rest from reference TRBV5-6 and TRBJ2-1): DAGVTQSPTHLIKTRGQQVTLRCSPKSGHDTVSWYQQALGQGPQFIFQYYEEEERQRGNFPDRFSGHQFPNYSSELNVNALLLGDSALYLCASSLLSAYNEQFFGPGTRLTVL.

The chain carries TRBV12-3 or TRBV12-4 and TRBJ2-3, with D perhaps matching TRBD1 (7 bases). This CDR3 has 13 amino acids. Trimming shortened V by 6 bases and J by 6 bases, and 13 bases separated the two germline ends. The DNA of the CDR3 is TGTGCCAGCAGGAAACCAGGGGGGGATACGCAGTATTTT. Translating it yields CASRKPGGDTQYF.

This clone has just one count. CDR3 amino acids: CAISEGGGRSPTGELFF. DNA of the CDR3: TGTGCCATCAGTGAGGGTGGTGGCAGGTCCCCCACCGGGGAGCTGTTTTTT. J is TRBJ2-2 and V is TRBV10-3; D is unresolved. Trimming shortened V by 2 bases and J by 4 bases, and 17 bases separated the two germline ends. Germline CDR1 ENHRY, CDR2 SYGVKD. The CDR3 covers 17 residues.

The chain is built from TRBV28 and TRBJ1-5; TRBD1 matches 8 bases. Germline V lookup: CDR1 MDHEN, CDR2 SYDVKM. V was pared by 5 bases and J by 6 bases, with 12 bases of the junction left unmatched. This CDR3 is built from 16 residues. The CDR3 nucleotides read TGTGCCAGCAGTGCCGGGGGGTCAGGGGGCTTTCAGCCCCAGCATTTT. Its translation is CASSAGGSGGFQPQHF.

The chain recombines TRBV30 with TRBJ1-6, with TRBD1 matching over 9 bases. J gave up 8 bases and V 4 bases, and 3 bases lay outside the gene matches. There are 13 residues in the CDR3. The germline V gene has CDR1 GTSNPN and CDR2 SVGIG (reference sequence). The CDR3 nucleotides are TGTGCCTGGATGGACAGGGGATATTCACCCCTCCACTTT. This sequence encodes CAWMDRGYSPLHF.

This chain joins TRBV13 and TRBJ1-1, with D hard to call. The length of the CDR3 is 11 residues. Germline loops: CDR1 PRHDT, CDR2 FYEKMQ (reference sequence). Trimming took off 7 bases at V and 11 bases at J, with 14 bases between the two ends. The CDR3 loop is CASTLDQRAFF. The CDR3 DNA is TGTGCCAGCACTCTCGACCAGAGGGCTTTCTTT. The full variable domain, its missing parts supplied by reference TRBV13 and TRBJ1-1, is AAGVIQSPRHLIKEKRETATLKCYPIPRHDTVYWYQQGPGQDPQFLISFYEKMQSDKGSIPDRFSAQQFSDYHSELNMSSLELGDSALYFCASTLDQRAFFGQGTRLTVV.

The chain carries TRBV5-4 and TRBJ2-2; the D is unclear. This CDR3 region has 13 residues. Deletions cut 0 bases from V and 3 bases from J, with 3 bases between. Germline-derived CDR1 and CDR2 are SGHNT and YYREEE (reference sequence). The CDR3 reads CASSLVDTGELFF. CDR3 coding DNA: TGTGCCAGCAGCTTGGTAGACACCGGGGAGCTGTTTTTT.

The chain has TRBV6-4 and TRBJ1-5; a weak D match, TRBD1 (5 bases). In germline, CDR1 is MRHNA, CDR2 SNTAGT. V was shortened by 6 bases and J by 2 bases, with 17 bases between the two germline ends. This CDR3 has 16 amino acids. For the CDR3, the DNA is TGTGCCAGCAGCGTCACAGGACTAGGAGGCAATCAGCCCCAGCATTTT. Its protein is CASSVTGLGGNQPQHF.

The genes are TRBV7-2 and TRBJ2-7; TRBD1 aligns across 7 bases. The CDR3 sequence is 14 residues long. CDR1 SGHTA and CDR2 FQGNSA come from the germline V gene. V lost 6 bases to trimming and J lost 0 bases; unmatched junction nucleotides: 5. CDR3 protein: CASSLQGISYEQYF. The CDR3 nucleotides are TGTGCCAGCAGTCTACAGGGGATCTCCTACGAGCAGTACTTC.

V is TRBV5-1 and J is TRBJ1-4; D possibly corresponds to TRBD1 (5 bases). V was clipped by 4 bases and J by 7 bases, with 14 bases between them. The CDR3 loop spans 14 amino acids. Germline V CDR1 and CDR2: SGHRS, YFSETQ. The CDR3 here is CASSPRVGSEKLFF. The CDR3 region has the DNA TGCGCCAGCAGCCCCAGGGTGGGCAGTGAAAAACTGTTTTTT.

J is TRBJ2-3 and V is TRBV6-1; 8 nucleotides align to TRBD2. Germline lookup yields CDR1 MNHNS and CDR2 SASEGT. V shed 3 bases, J shed 7 bases, and the junction held 9 bases outside the gene matches. The CDR3 consists of 15 residues. The CDR3 sequence is CASSEGTSLFNTQYF. In nucleotides, the CDR3 is TGTGCCAGCAGTGAGGGGACTAGTTTATTTAATACGCAGTATTTT.

This clone was observed once. J is TRBJ1-5 and V is TRBV10-3; 7 bases are a match to TRBD1. The CDR3 covers 16 residues. V dropped 0 bases and J dropped 7; count of bases not matched to a gene: 9. Germline V lookup: CDR1 ENHRY, CDR2 SYGVKD. The CDR3 spells CAISESQTGYDQPQHF. The DNA of the CDR3 is TGTGCCATCAGTGAGTCACAGACAGGGTACGACCAGCCCCAGCATTTT.